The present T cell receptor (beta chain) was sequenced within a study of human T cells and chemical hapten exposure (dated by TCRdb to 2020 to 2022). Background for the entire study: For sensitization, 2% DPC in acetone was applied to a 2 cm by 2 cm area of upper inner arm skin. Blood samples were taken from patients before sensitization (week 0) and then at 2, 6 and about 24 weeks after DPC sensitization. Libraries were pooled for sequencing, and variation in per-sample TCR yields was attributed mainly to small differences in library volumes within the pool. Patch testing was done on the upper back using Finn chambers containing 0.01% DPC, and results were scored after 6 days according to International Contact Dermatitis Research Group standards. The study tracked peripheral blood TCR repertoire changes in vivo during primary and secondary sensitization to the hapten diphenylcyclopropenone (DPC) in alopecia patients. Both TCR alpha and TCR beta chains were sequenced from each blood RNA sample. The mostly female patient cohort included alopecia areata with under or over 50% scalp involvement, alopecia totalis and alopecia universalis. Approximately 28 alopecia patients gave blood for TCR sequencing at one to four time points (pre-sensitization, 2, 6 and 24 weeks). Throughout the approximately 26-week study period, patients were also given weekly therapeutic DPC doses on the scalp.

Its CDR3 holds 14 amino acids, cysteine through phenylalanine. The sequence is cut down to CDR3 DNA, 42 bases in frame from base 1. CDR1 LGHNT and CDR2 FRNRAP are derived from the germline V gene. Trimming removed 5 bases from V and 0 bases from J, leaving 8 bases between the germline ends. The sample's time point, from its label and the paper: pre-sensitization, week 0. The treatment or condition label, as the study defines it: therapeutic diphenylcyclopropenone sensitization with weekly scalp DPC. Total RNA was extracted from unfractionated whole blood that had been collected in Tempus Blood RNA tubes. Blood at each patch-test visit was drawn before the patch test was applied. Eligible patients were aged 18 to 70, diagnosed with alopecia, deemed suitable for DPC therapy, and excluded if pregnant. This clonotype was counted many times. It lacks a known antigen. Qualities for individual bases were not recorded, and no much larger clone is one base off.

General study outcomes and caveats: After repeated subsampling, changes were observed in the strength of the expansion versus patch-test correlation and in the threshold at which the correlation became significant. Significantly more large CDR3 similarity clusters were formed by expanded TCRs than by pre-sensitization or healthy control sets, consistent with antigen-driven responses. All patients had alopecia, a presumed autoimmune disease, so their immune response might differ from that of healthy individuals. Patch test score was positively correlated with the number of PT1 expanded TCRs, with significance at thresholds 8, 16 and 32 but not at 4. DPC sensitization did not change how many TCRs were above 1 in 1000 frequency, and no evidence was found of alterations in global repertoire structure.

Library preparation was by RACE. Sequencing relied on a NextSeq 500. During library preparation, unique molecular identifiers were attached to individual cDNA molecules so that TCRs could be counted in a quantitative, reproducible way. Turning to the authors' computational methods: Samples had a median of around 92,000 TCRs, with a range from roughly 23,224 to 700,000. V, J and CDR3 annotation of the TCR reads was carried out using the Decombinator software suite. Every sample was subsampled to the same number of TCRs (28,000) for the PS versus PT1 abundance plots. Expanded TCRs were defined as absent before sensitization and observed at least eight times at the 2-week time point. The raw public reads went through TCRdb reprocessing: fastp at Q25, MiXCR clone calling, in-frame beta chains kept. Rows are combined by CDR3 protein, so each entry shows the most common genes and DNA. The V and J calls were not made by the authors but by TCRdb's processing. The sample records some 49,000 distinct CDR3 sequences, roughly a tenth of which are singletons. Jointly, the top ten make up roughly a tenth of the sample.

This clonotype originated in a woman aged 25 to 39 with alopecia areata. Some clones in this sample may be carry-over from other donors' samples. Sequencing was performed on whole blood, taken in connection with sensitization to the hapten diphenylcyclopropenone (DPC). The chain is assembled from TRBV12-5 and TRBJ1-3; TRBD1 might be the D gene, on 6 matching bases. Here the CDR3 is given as CASGTDSSGNTIYF. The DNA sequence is TGTGCTAGTGGTACGGACAGCTCTGGAAACACCATATATTTT.